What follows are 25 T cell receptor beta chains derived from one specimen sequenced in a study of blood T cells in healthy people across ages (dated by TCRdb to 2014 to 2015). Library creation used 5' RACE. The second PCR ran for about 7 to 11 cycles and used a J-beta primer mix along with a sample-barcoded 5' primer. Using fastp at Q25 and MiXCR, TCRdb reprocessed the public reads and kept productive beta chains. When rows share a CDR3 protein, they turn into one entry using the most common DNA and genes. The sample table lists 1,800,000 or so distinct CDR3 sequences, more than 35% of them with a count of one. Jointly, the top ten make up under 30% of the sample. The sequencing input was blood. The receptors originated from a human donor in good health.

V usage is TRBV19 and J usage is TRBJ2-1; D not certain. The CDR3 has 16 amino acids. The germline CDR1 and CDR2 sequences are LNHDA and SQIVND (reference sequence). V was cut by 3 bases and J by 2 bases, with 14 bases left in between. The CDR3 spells CASSIVSGSPYNEQFF. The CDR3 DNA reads TGTGCCAGTAGTATCGTCTCCGGATCTCCCTACAATGAGCAGTTCTTC.

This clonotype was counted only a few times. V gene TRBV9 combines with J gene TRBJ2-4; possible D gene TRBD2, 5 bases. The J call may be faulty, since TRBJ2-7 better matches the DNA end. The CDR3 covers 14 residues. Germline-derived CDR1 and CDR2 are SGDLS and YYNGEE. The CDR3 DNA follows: TGTGCCAGCAGCGTTTACGGGGACTCCTACGAGCAGTACTTC. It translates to CASSVYGDSYEQYF.

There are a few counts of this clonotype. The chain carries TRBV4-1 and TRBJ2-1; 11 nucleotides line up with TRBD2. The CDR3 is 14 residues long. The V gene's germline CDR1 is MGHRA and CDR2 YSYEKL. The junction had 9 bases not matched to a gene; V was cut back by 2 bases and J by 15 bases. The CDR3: CASSQPLAGGPRFF. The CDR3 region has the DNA TGCGCCAGCAGCCAACCCTTAGCGGGGGGGCCTAGGTTCTTC.

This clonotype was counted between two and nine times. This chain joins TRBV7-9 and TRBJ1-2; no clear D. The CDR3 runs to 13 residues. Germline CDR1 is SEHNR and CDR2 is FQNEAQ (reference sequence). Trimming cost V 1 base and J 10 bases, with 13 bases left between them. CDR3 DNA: TGTGCCAGCAGCTTAGAGGGTCGTGCGCCCTACACCTTC. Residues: CASSLEGRAPYTF.

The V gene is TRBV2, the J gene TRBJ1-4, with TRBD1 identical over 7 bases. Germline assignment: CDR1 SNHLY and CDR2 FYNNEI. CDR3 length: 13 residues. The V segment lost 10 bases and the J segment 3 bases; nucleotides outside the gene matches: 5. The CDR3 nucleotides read TGTGCCACCTCCGGGACAGCTAATGAAAAACTGTTTTTT. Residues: CATSGTANEKLFF.

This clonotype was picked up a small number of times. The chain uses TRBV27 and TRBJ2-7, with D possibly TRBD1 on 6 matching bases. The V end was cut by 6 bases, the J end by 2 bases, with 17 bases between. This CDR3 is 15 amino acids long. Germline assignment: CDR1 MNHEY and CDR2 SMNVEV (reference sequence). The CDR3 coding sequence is TGTGCCAGCAGCTATATAGGGGGACATCCCTACGAGCAGTACTTC. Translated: CASSYIGGHPYEQYF.

The DNA for the CDR3 is TGTGCCAGCAGCCCGATGGACAGGGGCGAAAGTTCACCCCTCCACTTT. This gives the protein CASSPMDRGESSPLHF. The rearrangement joins TRBV4-2 to TRBJ1-6; 9 bases line up with TRBD1. J lost 9 bases, V lost 4 bases, and 10 bases had no gene match. The germline gives CDR1 LGHNA, CDR2 YNFKEQ. The CDR3 has 16 amino acids.

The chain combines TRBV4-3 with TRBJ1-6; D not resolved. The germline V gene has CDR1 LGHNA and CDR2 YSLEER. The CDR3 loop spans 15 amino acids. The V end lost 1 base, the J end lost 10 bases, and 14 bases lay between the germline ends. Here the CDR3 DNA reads TGCGCCAGCAGCCAAGCCCAGTTTATTCAATCACCCCTCCACTTT. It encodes CASSQAQFIQSPLHF.

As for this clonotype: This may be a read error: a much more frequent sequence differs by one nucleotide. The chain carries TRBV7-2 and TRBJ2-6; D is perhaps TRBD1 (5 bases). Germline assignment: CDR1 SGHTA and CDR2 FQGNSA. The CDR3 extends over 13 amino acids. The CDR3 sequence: CAIDPSGANVPTF. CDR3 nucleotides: TGTGCCATAGATCCTTCTGGGGCCAACGTCCCGACTTTC.

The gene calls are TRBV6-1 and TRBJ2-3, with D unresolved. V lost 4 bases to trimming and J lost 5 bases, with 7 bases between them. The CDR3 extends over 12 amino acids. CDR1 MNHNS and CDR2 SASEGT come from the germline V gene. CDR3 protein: CASSADLDTQYF. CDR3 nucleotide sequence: TGTGCCAGCAGTGCAGACCTAGATACGCAGTATTTT.

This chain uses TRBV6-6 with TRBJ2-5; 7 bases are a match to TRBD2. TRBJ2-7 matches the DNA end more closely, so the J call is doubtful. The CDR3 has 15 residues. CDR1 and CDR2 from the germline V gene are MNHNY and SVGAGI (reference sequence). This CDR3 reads CASSYSGLGVVEQYF. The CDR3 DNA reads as TGTGCCAGCAGTTACTCCGGACTAGGGGTGGTCGAGCAGTACTTC.

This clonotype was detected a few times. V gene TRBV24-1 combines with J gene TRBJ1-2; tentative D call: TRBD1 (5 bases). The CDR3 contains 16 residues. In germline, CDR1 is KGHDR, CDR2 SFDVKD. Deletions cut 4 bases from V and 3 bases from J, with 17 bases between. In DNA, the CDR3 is TGTGCCACCAGTGACTCTAGCCTGGTGGGGGACTATGGCTACACCTTC. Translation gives CATSDSSLVGDYGYTF.

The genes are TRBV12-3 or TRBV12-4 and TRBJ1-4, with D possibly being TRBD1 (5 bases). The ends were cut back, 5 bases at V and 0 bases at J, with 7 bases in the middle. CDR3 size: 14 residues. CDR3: CASSPDTTNEKLFF. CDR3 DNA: TGTGCCAGCAGTCCGGACACAACTAATGAAAAACTGTTTTTT.

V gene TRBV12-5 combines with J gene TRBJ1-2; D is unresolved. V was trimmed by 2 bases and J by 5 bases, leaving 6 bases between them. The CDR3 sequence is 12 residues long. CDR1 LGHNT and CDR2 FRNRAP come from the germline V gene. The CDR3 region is CASGLTGYGYTF. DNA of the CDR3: TGTGCTAGTGGTTTGACCGGATATGGCTACACCTTC.

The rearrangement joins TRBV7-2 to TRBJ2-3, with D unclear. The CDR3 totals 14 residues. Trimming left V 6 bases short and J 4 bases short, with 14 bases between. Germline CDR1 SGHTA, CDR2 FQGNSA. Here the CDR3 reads CASSKVGGSDTQYF. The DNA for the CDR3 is TGTGCCAGCAGTAAAGTGGGTGGGTCAGATACGCAGTATTTT.

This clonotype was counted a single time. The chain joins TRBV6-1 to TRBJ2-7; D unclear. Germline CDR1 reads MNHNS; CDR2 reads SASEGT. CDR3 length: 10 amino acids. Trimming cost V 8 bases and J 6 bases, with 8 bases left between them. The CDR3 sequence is CASYPIEQYF. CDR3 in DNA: TGTGCCAGCTATCCCATCGAGCAGTACTTC.

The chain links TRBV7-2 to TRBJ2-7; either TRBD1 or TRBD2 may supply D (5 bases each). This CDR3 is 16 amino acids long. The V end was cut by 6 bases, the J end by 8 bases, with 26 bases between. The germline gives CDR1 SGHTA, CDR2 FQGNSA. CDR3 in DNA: TGTGCCAGCAGTTCGTATGCCGGGACCGAGTGGTACAAGCAGTACTTC. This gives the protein CASSSYAGTEWYKQYF.

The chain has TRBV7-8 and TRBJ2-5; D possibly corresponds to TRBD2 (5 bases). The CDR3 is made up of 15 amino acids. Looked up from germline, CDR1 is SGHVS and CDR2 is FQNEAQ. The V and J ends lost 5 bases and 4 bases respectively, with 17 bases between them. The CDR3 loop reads CASSPGMAYRETQYF. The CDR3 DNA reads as TGTGCCAGCAGCCCGGGGATGGCTTACCGAGAGACCCAGTACTTC.

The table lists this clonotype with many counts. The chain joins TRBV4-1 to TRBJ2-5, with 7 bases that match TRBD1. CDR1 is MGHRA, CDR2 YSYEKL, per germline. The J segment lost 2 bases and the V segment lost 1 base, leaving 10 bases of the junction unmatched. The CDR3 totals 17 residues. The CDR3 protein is CASSQVRGQNSQETQYF. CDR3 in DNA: TGCGCCAGCAGCCAAGTCAGGGGACAGAACTCTCAAGAGACCCAGTACTTC.

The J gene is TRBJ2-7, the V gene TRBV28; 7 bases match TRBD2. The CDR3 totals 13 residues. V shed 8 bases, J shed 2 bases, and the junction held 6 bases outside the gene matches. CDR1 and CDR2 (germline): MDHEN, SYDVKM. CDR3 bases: TGTGCCAGCGGGGGGGTGCGAGCCTACGAGCAGTACTTC. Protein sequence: CASGGVRAYEQYF.

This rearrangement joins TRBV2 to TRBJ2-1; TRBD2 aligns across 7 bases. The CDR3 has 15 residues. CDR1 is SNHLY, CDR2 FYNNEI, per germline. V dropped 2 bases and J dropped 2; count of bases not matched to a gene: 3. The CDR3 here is CASSETGGPYNEQFF. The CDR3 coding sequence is TGTGCCAGCAGTGAAACGGGGGGTCCCTACAATGAGCAGTTCTTC. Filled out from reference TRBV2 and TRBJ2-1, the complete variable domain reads EPEVTQTPSHQVTQMGQEVILRCVPISNHLYFYWYRQILGQKVEFLVSFYNNEISEKSEIFDDQFSVERPDGSNFTLKIRSTKLEDSAMYFCASSETGGPYNEQFFGPGTRLTVL.

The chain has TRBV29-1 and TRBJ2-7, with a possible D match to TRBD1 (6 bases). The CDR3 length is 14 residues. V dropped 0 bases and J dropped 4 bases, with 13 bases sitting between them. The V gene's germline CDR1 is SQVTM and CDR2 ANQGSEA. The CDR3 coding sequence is TGCAGCGTTGAAGATCTGGACAGTCCATACGAGCAGTACTTC. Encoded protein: CSVEDLDSPYEQYF.

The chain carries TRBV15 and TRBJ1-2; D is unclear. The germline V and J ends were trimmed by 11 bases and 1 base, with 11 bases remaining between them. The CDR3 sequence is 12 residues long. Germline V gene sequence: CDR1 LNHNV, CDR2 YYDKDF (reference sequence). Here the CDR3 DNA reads TGTGCCTCTGCACCGGATAACTATGGCTACACCTTC. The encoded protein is CASAPDNYGYTF. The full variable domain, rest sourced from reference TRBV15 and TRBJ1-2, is DAMVIQNPRYQVTQFGKPVTLSCSQTLNHNVMYWYQQKSSQAPKLLFHYYDKDFNNEADTPDNFQSRRPNTSFCFLDIRSPGLGDTAMYLCASAPDNYGYTFGSGTRLTVV.

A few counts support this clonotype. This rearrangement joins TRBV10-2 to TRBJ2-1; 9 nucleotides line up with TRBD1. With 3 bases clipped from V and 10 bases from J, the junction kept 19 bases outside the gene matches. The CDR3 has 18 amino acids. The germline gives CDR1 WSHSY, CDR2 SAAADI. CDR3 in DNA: TGCGCCAGCAGTGAAATCCCCAGAACAGGGGGCCTAACCTACGAGCAGTTCTTC. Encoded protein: CASSEIPRTGGLTYEQFF.

The CDR3, as DNA: TGTGCCAGCAGCTTAGATCTCAGGGTTCAAGAGACCCAGTACTTC. Protein product: CASSLDLRVQETQYF. The V and J genes are TRBV11-2 and TRBJ2-5; TRBD1 is a possible D gene (5 bases). The CDR3 contains 15 residues. CDR1 is SGHAT and CDR2 is FQNNGV in the germline V gene. V shed 0 bases and J shed 2 bases, with 10 bases lying between them. The variable domain in full, completed from reference TRBV11-2 and TRBJ2-5, reads EAGVAQSPRYKIIEKRQSVAFWCNPISGHATLYWYQQILGQGPKLLIQFQNNGVVDDSQLPKDRFSAERLKGVDSTLKIQPAKLEDSAVYLCASSLDLRVQETQYFGPGTRLLVL.